The clone carrying this TCR beta chain was seen many times. Its target is unknown. The data belong to a study of T cell repertoires in cytomegalovirus infection. Regarding the study as a whole: Clonotype analysis showed dominance of the ex vivo response by HLA-C-restricted CMV-specific TCR beta clonotypes. Public TCR beta family frequency separated CMV-and-HLA carriers, including in an independent cohort.

This CDR3 spans 15 amino acids. Germline V gene data show CDR1 as DFQATT and CDR2 as SNEGSKA (reference sequence). V shed 5 bases and J shed 1 base, with 16 bases lying between them. TCRdb analysed the reads with MiXCR anew, one entry per CDR3 protein. The sample records roughly 100,000 distinct CDR3 sequences, approximately 16% being singletons. The origin of this receptor is a human donor in good health (CMV status not recorded). Some clones in this sample may be carry-over from other donors' samples. What was sequenced was PBMCs. The gene calls are TRBV20-1 and TRBJ2-3; D gene uncertain. CDR3 sequence (DNA): TGCAGTGCTGATTACAGCTTTGTGGGCACAGATACGCAGTATTTT. It specifies CSADYSFVGTDTQYF.